Below are 3 T cell receptor beta chains sequenced from a single sample in a study of T cell changes during pregnancy in multiple sclerosis. Some clones are missing from TCRdb's copy, which holds only in-frame ones; the method was immunoSEQ multiplex PCR. This sample has just under 20,000 clones, with around 89% found just once. Sequencing used CD8+ T cells from peripheral blood mononuclear cells, obtained in the second trimester of pregnancy. These receptors were taken from a female donor in good health, enrolled as a control in a pregnancy study.

The V and J genes are TRBV6-4 and TRBJ1-2; 9 bases are shared with TRBD1. There are 16 residues in the CDR3. Germline CDR1 and CDR2: MRHNA and SNTAGT. The V and J ends lost 1 base and 3 bases, in that order; junction bases with no gene match: 6. The CDR3 loop reads CASSDFPQGAYYGYTF. The CDR3 nucleotides are TGTGCCAGCAGTGACTTCCCACAGGGGGCCTACTATGGCTACACCTTC.

This sequence joins TRBV30 and TRBJ2-7, with TRBD1 matching 7 bases. This CDR3 contains 15 residues. CDR1 and CDR2 (germline): GTSNPN, SVGIG (reference sequence). The J segment lost 1 base and the V segment lost 1 base, leaving 7 bases of the junction unmatched. The CDR3 region is CAWSEPGQQSYEQYF. DNA of the CDR3: TGTGCCTGGAGTGAACCGGGACAGCAATCCTACGAGCAGTACTTC. Based on the CDR3 plus reference TRBV30 and TRBJ2-7, the full variable domain is SQTIHQWPATLVQPVGSPLSLECTVEGTSNPNLYWYRQAAGRGLQLLFYSVGIGQISSEVPQNLSASRPQDRQFILSSKKLLLSDSGFYLCAWSEPGQQSYEQYFGPGTRLTVT.

The chain is built from TRBV4-1 and TRBJ1-1; D may be TRBD1 (6 bases). The CDR3 is made up of 15 amino acids. V dropped 1 base and J dropped 5 bases, with 14 bases sitting between them. Germline lookup yields CDR1 MGHRA and CDR2 YSYEKL. CDR3 residues: CASSQAPYRATEAFF. The CDR3 nucleotides read TGCGCCAGCAGCCAAGCCCCCTACAGGGCAACTGAAGCTTTCTTT.